This TCR beta chain was sequenced in a study of CD4+ T cells in melanoma. Clones were read by immunoSEQ multiplex PCR, and TCRdb kept only the in-frame ones, dropping some. The sample records 13,000 to 15,000 clones, under 80% being singletons. This CDR3 has 14 residues. V was shortened by 2 bases and J by 3 bases, with 8 bases between the two germline ends. The germline V gene encodes CDR1 LNHDA and CDR2 SQIVND (reference sequence). A remark on this clone: Its antigen remains unknown.

Points from the study as a whole: A reported correlation linked neoantigen-specific CD4+ T cells to CD8+, macrophage and B cell function. Diverse differentiation states were reported for melanoma neoantigen-specific CD4+ T cells.

The sample consisted of cells from a culture (not recorded whether cultured in vitro). The chain is built from TRBV19 and TRBJ1-3; D remains ambiguous. The TCR originated in a human donor with melanoma. The CDR3 DNA is TGTGCCAGTAGTATAAGGGAGGTTGGAAACACCATATATTTT. Amino acid sequence: CASSIREVGNTIYF.